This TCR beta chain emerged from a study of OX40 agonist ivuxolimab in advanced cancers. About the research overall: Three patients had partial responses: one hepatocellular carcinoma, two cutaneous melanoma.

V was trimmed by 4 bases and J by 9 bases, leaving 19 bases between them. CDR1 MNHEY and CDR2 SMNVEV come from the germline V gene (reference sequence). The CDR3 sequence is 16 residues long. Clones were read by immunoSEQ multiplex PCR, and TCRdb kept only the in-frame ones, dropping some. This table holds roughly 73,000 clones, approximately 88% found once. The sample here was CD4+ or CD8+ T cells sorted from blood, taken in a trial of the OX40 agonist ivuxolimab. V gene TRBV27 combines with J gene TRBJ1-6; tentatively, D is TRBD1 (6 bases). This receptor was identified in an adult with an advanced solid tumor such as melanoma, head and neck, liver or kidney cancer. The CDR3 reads CASSYAGGARGSPLHF. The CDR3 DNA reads TGTGCCAGCAGTTACGCGGGGGGGGCCCGGGGTTCACCCCTCCACTTT.